This paragraph covers one T cell receptor (beta chain) sequence. The source of the sample is a study of control samples from healthy donors and cancer patients. V was shortened by 8 bases and J by 4 bases, with 12 bases between the two germline ends. The V gene's germline CDR1 is PRHDT and CDR2 FYEKMQ (reference sequence). CDR3 length: 12 residues. Measured with immunoSEQ multiplex PCR; TCRdb has only the in-frame clones, and not every one. Counted here are 75,000 to 90,000 clones, approximately 89% occurring once; the ten biggest clones make up 5.5% to 7.5%. Material: blood. The chain employs TRBV13 and TRBJ2-7; the D gene is possibly TRBD2 (6 bases). The receptor was derived from a man aged 50 to 60 in good health. CDR3 loop: CASGLARYEQYF. As DNA, the CDR3 is TGTGCCAGCGGGCTAGCGAGGTACGAGCAGTACTTC.